Given below is one TCR beta chain in context. Its antigen is still unknown. From germline, CDR1 is MNHEY and CDR2 SMNVEV (reference sequence). This CDR3 has 18 amino acids. V was clipped by 2 bases and J by 1 base; unmatched bases: 6. This record belongs to a study of T cell repertoires in cytomegalovirus infection. Findings and caveats of the study: Cumulative frequency (of public TCR beta family members) identified carriers of CMV plus the relevant HLA.

TCRdb recomputed calls from the reads with MiXCR, one row per CDR3 protein. The sample comprises hundreds of thousands of distinct CDR3 sequences, under 45% of which are singletons, and around 45% rests with the top ten. The material was cultured PBMCs, obtained from culture after CMV antigen stimulation. This TCR came from a human donor in good health (CMV status not recorded). Some clones in this sample may be carry-over from other donors' samples. The gene calls are TRBV27 and TRBJ2-1; 12 nucleotides align to TRBD2. The CDR3 here is CASSLGTSGSRSYNEQFF. CDR3 bases: TGTGCCAGCAGTTTAGGGACTAGCGGGTCCCGGTCCTACAATGAGCAGTTCTTC.